Listed below are T cell receptor beta chains from one sample, sequenced in a study of shared clonotypes between healthy human individuals. TCRdb's copy holds only in-frame clones and misses some; the assay was immunoSEQ multiplex PCR. The repertoire holds some 630,000 clones, with about 96% as singletons. The specimen sequenced was naive CD8+ T cells sorted from blood. These receptors originate from a woman between 25 and 40 years old in good health. The CDR3 runs from the conserved cysteine through the conserved F or W. A D gene is named only where the DNA matches it firmly. Some rows mark clone size as missing; the rest say once, few, many or name a class of expanded clone.

D gene: -
V gene: TRBV19
J gene: TRBJ2-7
clone size: -
CDR3 DNA: TGTGCCAGTAGTAGACCCGGGGAGGTCTACGAGCAGTACTTC
CDR3 protein: CASSRPGEVYEQYF

D gene: TRBD2
V gene: TRBV29-1
J gene: TRBJ2-1
clone size: once
CDR3 DNA: TGCAGCGTTGAGGGCGGGAGGTTATACAATGAGCAGTTCTTC
CDR3 protein: CSVEGGRLYNEQFF

D gene: -
V gene: TRBV27
J gene: TRBJ1-1
clone size: -
CDR3 DNA: TGTGCCAGCAGTTTCCGAGGTGAAGCTTTCTTT
CDR3 protein: CASSFRGEAFF

D gene: TRBD1
V gene: TRBV5-4
J gene: TRBJ2-1
clone size: -
CDR3 DNA: TGTGCCAGCAGCCAGACAGGGTACAATGAGCAGTTCTTC
CDR3 protein: CASSQTGYNEQFF

D gene: -
V gene: TRBV7-9
J gene: TRBJ2-7
clone size: -
CDR3 DNA: TGTGCCAGCAGCTCACAGGGTTTCCACGAGCAGTACTTC
CDR3 protein: CASSSQGFHEQYF

D gene: -
V gene: TRBV7-2
J gene: TRBJ1-4
clone size: -
CDR3 DNA: TGTGCCAGCAGCTCCCGGTGGGGAGCAACTAATGAAAAACTGTTTTTT
CDR3 protein: CASSSRWGATNEKLFF

D gene: -
V gene: TRBV27
J gene: TRBJ2-1
clone size: -
CDR3 DNA: TGTGCCAGCAGTCCCACGAGCTCCTACAATGAGCAGTTCTTC
CDR3 protein: CASSPTSSYNEQFF

D gene: TRBD1
V gene: TRBV6-5
J gene: TRBJ2-7
clone size: -
CDR3 DNA: TGTGCCAGCAGTACAACAGGGGCTAAGGTTTACGAGCAGTACTTC
CDR3 protein: CASSTTGAKVYEQYF

D gene: TRBD2
V gene: TRBV19
J gene: TRBJ2-1
clone size: -
CDR3 DNA: TGTGCCAGTAGCGGACTAGCGGGAGGCAATGAGCAGTTCTTC
CDR3 protein: CASSGLAGGNEQFF

D gene: -
V gene: TRBV5-1
J gene: TRBJ1-2
clone size: -
CDR3 DNA: TGCGCCAGCAGCTTTTCATCGGTTCAAAACTATGGCTACACCTTC
CDR3 protein: CASSFSSVQNYGYTF

D gene: -
V gene: TRBV15
J gene: TRBJ1-5
clone size: -
CDR3 DNA: TGTGCCACCTCGTGGCAGGGGAGTCAGCCCCAGCATTTT
CDR3 protein: CATSWQGSQPQHF

D gene: -
V gene: TRBV4-2
J gene: TRBJ1-4
clone size: -
CDR3 DNA: TGTGCCAGCAGCCAAGAGGTCCAGGGAGGGAATAATGAAAAACTGTTTTTT
CDR3 protein: CASSQEVQGGNNEKLFF

D gene: -
V gene: TRBV28
J gene: TRBJ2-7
clone size: -
CDR3 DNA: TGTGCCAGCAGTTTACCGGGGGTTTCCGCCTACGAGCAGTACTTC
CDR3 protein: CASSLPGVSAYEQYF

D gene: -
V gene: TRBV28
J gene: TRBJ1-3
clone size: -
CDR3 DNA: TGTGCCAGCAGTTTTTTTCGACATAACTCTGGAAACACCATATATTTT
CDR3 protein: CASSFFRHNSGNTIYF

D gene: -
V gene: TRBV19
J gene: TRBJ2-1
clone size: -
CDR3 DNA: TGTGCCAGTAGTTATGAGCCCCTTAGCGGAAATAATGAGCAGTTCTTC
CDR3 protein: CASSYEPLSGNNEQFF

D gene: -
V gene: TRBV5-4
J gene: TRBJ2-7
clone size: -
CDR3 DNA: TGTGCCAGCAGCTTGGATGCCGAGCAGTACTTC
CDR3 protein: CASSLDAEQYF

D gene: TRBD2
V gene: TRBV6-5
J gene: TRBJ2-7
clone size: -
CDR3 DNA: TGTGCCAGCAGTTTGGCTAGCGGGAGGATCTACGAGCAGTACTTC
CDR3 protein: CASSLASGRIYEQYF

D gene: -
V gene: TRBV9
J gene: TRBJ1-4
clone size: -
CDR3 DNA: TGTGCCAGCAGCGTAGGAGGGGACAATGAAAAACTGTTTTTT
CDR3 protein: CASSVGGDNEKLFF

D gene: TRBD1
V gene: TRBV7-9
J gene: TRBJ1-1
clone size: -
CDR3 DNA: TGTGCCAGCAGCTTATTTGGACAGGGGAAGATGAACACTGAAGCTTTCTTT
CDR3 protein: CASSLFGQGKMNTEAFF

D gene: -
V gene: TRBV28
J gene: TRBJ1-2
clone size: once
CDR3 DNA: TGTGCCAGCAGTTTGTCCAGGGTCTATGGCTACACCTTC
CDR3 protein: CASSLSRVYGYTF

D gene: TRBD2
V gene: TRBV7-3
J gene: TRBJ2-1
clone size: -
CDR3 DNA: TGTGCCAGCAGCGTAAGCGGACTAGCGGGAGGTTCCTACAATGAGCAGTTCTTC
CDR3 protein: CASSVSGLAGGSYNEQFF

D gene: -
V gene: TRBV14
J gene: TRBJ2-7
clone size: once
CDR3 DNA: TGTGCCAGCAGCCAAGGACGGGGACGGGAGAAATACGAGCAGTACTTC
CDR3 protein: CASSQGRGREKYEQYF

D gene: -
V gene: TRBV27
J gene: TRBJ2-7
clone size: -
CDR3 DNA: TGTGCCAGCACCGGAGGACCTGGCGAGCAGTACTTC
CDR3 protein: CASTGGPGEQYF

D gene: -
V gene: TRBV27
J gene: TRBJ1-5
clone size: once
CDR3 DNA: TGTGCCAGCAGTTTATCGTCGGGGGGAGGCAATCAGCCCCAGCATTTT
CDR3 protein: CASSLSSGGGNQPQHF

D gene: -
V gene: TRBV6-6
J gene: TRBJ2-7
clone size: -
CDR3 DNA: TGTGCCAGCAGTTCCGGGACGACCTACGAGCAGTACTTC
CDR3 protein: CASSSGTTYEQYF

D gene: -
V gene: TRBV6-5
J gene: TRBJ2-3
clone size: -
CDR3 DNA: TGTGCCAGCAGTTACTCCGAGCAGGGAACAGATACGCAGTATTTT
CDR3 protein: CASSYSEQGTDTQYF

D gene: -
V gene: TRBV27
J gene: TRBJ2-7
clone size: -
CDR3 DNA: TGTGCCAGCAGTTTGGAAATTGAGGGGATCCACGAGCAGTACTTC
CDR3 protein: CASSLEIEGIHEQYF

D gene: -
V gene: TRBV28
J gene: TRBJ2-7
clone size: -
CDR3 DNA: TGTGCCAGCAGTTCCGGACCCTCCTACGAGCAGTACTTC
CDR3 protein: CASSSGPSYEQYF

D gene: TRBD1
V gene: TRBV27
J gene: TRBJ2-7
clone size: -
CDR3 DNA: TGTGCCAGCAGTCTCTTAAACAGGGGATACGAGCAGTACTTC
CDR3 protein: CASSLLNRGYEQYF

D gene: TRBD1
V gene: TRBV19
J gene: TRBJ2-2
clone size: -
CDR3 DNA: TGTGCCAGTAGTACCGACAGGGGGCTGCCGGACGGGGAGCTGTTTTTT
CDR3 protein: CASSTDRGLPDGELFF

D gene: -
V gene: TRBV6-5
J gene: TRBJ1-2
clone size: -
CDR3 DNA: TGTGCCAGCAGTTACGGGGAGTGGGACGTAGAAGGCTACACCTTC
CDR3 protein: CASSYGEWDVEGYTF

D gene: -
V gene: TRBV7-8
J gene: TRBJ1-5
clone size: -
CDR3 DNA: TGTGCCAGCAGCTTAGTCTCCCTGGAAAACAGTCCCAATCAGCCCCAGCATTTT
CDR3 protein: CASSLVSLENSPNQPQHF

D gene: TRBD2
V gene: TRBV7-9
J gene: TRBJ2-2
clone size: -
CDR3 DNA: TGTGCCAGCAGCCCGGCGCTGACTAGCGGGAGGTCGGGCGGGGAGCTGTTTTTT
CDR3 protein: CASSPALTSGRSGGELFF

D gene: TRBD1
V gene: TRBV4-1
J gene: TRBJ2-3
clone size: -
CDR3 DNA: TGCGCCAGCAGCCTAGGACAGGGGACAGATACGCAGTATTTT
CDR3 protein: CASSLGQGTDTQYF

D gene: TRBD2
V gene: TRBV27
J gene: TRBJ2-7
clone size: -
CDR3 DNA: TGTGCCAGCAGTCTAGCGGGAGGCTACGAGCAGTACTTC
CDR3 protein: CASSLAGGYEQYF

D gene: -
V gene: TRBV4-2
J gene: TRBJ2-5
clone size: -
CDR3 DNA: TGTGCCAGCAGCCAAGATCCCCGGGGTCTGCAAGAGACCCAGTACTTC
CDR3 protein: CASSQDPRGLQETQYF

D gene: TRBD2
V gene: TRBV27
J gene: TRBJ2-1
clone size: -
CDR3 DNA: TGTGCCAGCAGTCAAGGACTAGCGGGAGGGTTAAATGAGCAGTTCTTC
CDR3 protein: CASSQGLAGGLNEQFF

D gene: -
V gene: TRBV27
J gene: TRBJ2-7
clone size: once
CDR3 DNA: TGTGCCAGCAGTTTTAGGGGACCTACCTACGAGCAGTACTTC
CDR3 protein: CASSFRGPTYEQYF

D gene: TRBD1
V gene: TRBV9
J gene: TRBJ2-5
clone size: once
CDR3 DNA: TGTGCCAGCAGCGTAGCTAAATGGGACAGGGGAGAGACCCAGTACTTC
CDR3 protein: CASSVAKWDRGETQYF

D gene: -
V gene: TRBV27
J gene: TRBJ2-2
clone size: -
CDR3 DNA: TGTGCCAGCAGTTTCGGGGCCCCACCCGGGGAGCTGTTTTTT
CDR3 protein: CASSFGAPPGELFF

D gene: TRBD1
V gene: TRBV29-1
J gene: TRBJ2-7
clone size: -
CDR3 DNA: TGCAGCGTTGAAGGGACAGGGGAGTACGAGCAGTACTTC
CDR3 protein: CSVEGTGEYEQYF

D gene: -
V gene: TRBV5-6
J gene: TRBJ2-2
clone size: -
CDR3 DNA: TGTGCCAGCAGCTTGTTGGGGGGCTCCGGGGAGCTGTTTTTT
CDR3 protein: CASSLLGGSGELFF

D gene: -
V gene: TRBV28
J gene: TRBJ1-2
clone size: -
CDR3 DNA: TGTGCCAGCAGTCCCAACCCGACTCCCAGCTATGGCTACACCTTC
CDR3 protein: CASSPNPTPSYGYTF

D gene: TRBD2
V gene: TRBV6-5
J gene: TRBJ2-3
clone size: -
CDR3 DNA: TGTGCCAGCAGTTGGGGAGCGGGAGTGGCAGATACGCAGTATTTT
CDR3 protein: CASSWGAGVADTQYF

D gene: -
V gene: TRBV4-1
J gene: TRBJ2-7
clone size: -
CDR3 DNA: TGCGCCAGCAGCCAAGATCGGGACCCCGCCTACGAGCAGTACTTC
CDR3 protein: CASSQDRDPAYEQYF

D gene: -
V gene: TRBV15
J gene: TRBJ2-7
clone size: -
CDR3 DNA: TGTGCCACCAGCAGAGACCGACTATTCCTAGGCTACGAGCAGTACTTC
CDR3 protein: CATSRDRLFLGYEQYF

D gene: -
V gene: TRBV30
J gene: TRBJ2-7
clone size: -
CDR3 DNA: TGTGCCTGGACCCAGACAGGGACTCGCTCTCGCGAGCAGTACTTC
CDR3 protein: CAWTQTGTRSREQYF

D gene: -
V gene: TRBV19
J gene: TRBJ1-1
clone size: -
CDR3 DNA: TGTGCCAGTAGTGCGACGGGACGGGAGAACACTGAAGCTTTCTTT
CDR3 protein: CASSATGRENTEAFF

D gene: -
V gene: TRBV25-1
J gene: TRBJ2-5
clone size: -
CDR3 DNA: TGTGCCAGCAGGGACTATGAGACCCAGTACTTC
CDR3 protein: CASRDYETQYF

D gene: -
V gene: TRBV9
J gene: TRBJ1-2
clone size: -
CDR3 DNA: TGTGCCAGCAGCGGTTCCCGGGTCTTCAACTATGGCTACACCTTC
CDR3 protein: CASSGSRVFNYGYTF

D gene: TRBD1
V gene: TRBV2
J gene: TRBJ2-7
clone size: -
CDR3 DNA: TGTGCCAGCAGAACCGGGACAGGGCCCTACGAGCAGTACTTC
CDR3 protein: CASRTGTGPYEQYF

D gene: -
V gene: TRBV9
J gene: TRBJ2-2
clone size: -
CDR3 DNA: TGTGCCAGCAGCGTAAGTCCTATTGACCTGACCGGGGAGCTGTTTTTT
CDR3 protein: CASSVSPIDLTGELFF

D gene: TRBD2
V gene: TRBV9
J gene: TRBJ2-2
clone size: -
CDR3 DNA: TGTGCCAGCAGCGTAGAGGCGGGAGCGGTCACCGGGGAGCTGTTTTTT
CDR3 protein: CASSVEAGAVTGELFF

D gene: TRBD2
V gene: TRBV4-1
J gene: TRBJ2-3
clone size: once
CDR3 DNA: TGCGCCAGCAGCCAGGGACTAGCGCCTAGCACAGATACGCAGTATTTT
CDR3 protein: CASSQGLAPSTDTQYF

D gene: TRBD1
V gene: TRBV19
J gene: TRBJ1-2
clone size: -
CDR3 DNA: TGTGCCAGTTTCGATGGACAGGCCTATGGCTACACCTTC
CDR3 protein: CASFDGQAYGYTF

D gene: -
V gene: TRBV28
J gene: TRBJ1-1
clone size: -
CDR3 DNA: TGTGCCAGCAGTTTCAGGGGATTTGGGCAAACTGAAGCTTTCTTT
CDR3 protein: CASSFRGFGQTEAFF

D gene: -
V gene: TRBV6-6
J gene: TRBJ1-1
clone size: -
CDR3 DNA: TGTGCCAGCAGTTATGGCGACGGAGCTTTCTTT
CDR3 protein: CASSYGDGAFF

D gene: -
V gene: TRBV11-2
J gene: TRBJ2-3
clone size: once
CDR3 DNA: TGTGCCAGCAGCTTTGGCGTACTAGACAGCACAGATACGCAGTATTTT
CDR3 protein: CASSFGVLDSTDTQYF

D gene: TRBD1
V gene: TRBV28
J gene: TRBJ2-5
clone size: -
CDR3 DNA: TGTGCCAGCAGTGTATACAGGGGGCGCCGGGAGACCCAGTACTTC
CDR3 protein: CASSVYRGRRETQYF

D gene: TRBD2
V gene: TRBV28
J gene: TRBJ2-2
clone size: -
CDR3 DNA: TGTGCCAGCAGCCCAGGACTAGCGGGACGGGTCGGGGAGCTGTTTTTT
CDR3 protein: CASSPGLAGRVGELFF